The 30 T cell receptor beta chains below were found in one sample sequenced in a study of vaccination and CD4 T cells after COVID-19. An Oncomine TCR Beta short-read assay was used to sequence the DNA from cultured CD4+ T cells. TCRdb re-analysed the PCR reads in MiXCR, keeping a single row per CDR3 protein. This table has about 15,000 distinct CDR3 sequences, 65% to 85% appearing once. The treatment here: approximately nine-day PBMC culture with coronavirus spike peptide pools or control peptides (ViraFEST assay). Which antigens these TCRs recognize remains unknown. The sequenced material came from CD4+ T cells from blood, cultured in vitro. These receptor sequences come from a human donor who had recovered from COVID-19.

This chain connects TRBV7-2 to TRBJ1-5, with TRBD1 as a possible D gene (5 bases). The germline V and J ends were trimmed by 3 bases and 4 bases, with 13 bases remaining between them. This CDR3 has 15 residues. Per germline, CDR1 SGHTA and CDR2 FQGNSA. The CDR3 region is CASSFRGGGNQPQHF. CDR3 bases: TGTGCCAGCAGCTTTAGGGGTGGGGGTAATCAGCCCCAGCATTTT.

The chain links TRBV20-1 to TRBJ2-7; D is undetermined. This CDR3 has 13 amino acids. V was pared by 5 bases and J by 1 base, with 12 bases between. From germline, CDR1 is DFQATT and CDR2 SNEGSKA (reference sequence). CDR3 sequence reads: CSAATGPSYEQYF. CDR3 DNA: TGCAGTGCTGCGACGGGCCCGTCCTACGAGCAGTACTTC.

This clonotype was detected only a few times. V and J are TRBV6-5 and TRBJ1-5; D unclear. Germline CDR1 is MNHEY and CDR2 is SVGAGI. CDR3 size: 16 residues. V was shortened by 0 bases and J by 2 bases, with 11 bases between the two germline ends. This CDR3 reads CASSYSPYEGNQPQHF. The CDR3 bases are TGTGCCAGCAGTTACTCGCCGTACGAGGGCAATCAGCCCCAGCATTTT.

The chain couples TRBV12-3 or TRBV12-4 to TRBJ1-5; 10 nucleotides line up with TRBD1. V was clipped by 1 base and J by 7 bases; unmatched bases: 7. The CDR3 totals 16 residues. The CDR3 nucleotides read TGTGCCAGCAGTTTAGGAGCGGGACAGGGGAAACAGCCCCAGCATTTT. Protein sequence: CASSLGAGQGKQPQHF.

The chain has TRBV6-1 and TRBJ1-2; D possibly corresponds to TRBD1 (5 bases). The CDR3 has 13 amino acids. The germline V gene has CDR1 MNHNS and CDR2 SASEGT. Trimming took 6 bases from V and 8 from J, leaving 16 bases between them. CDR3 in DNA: TGTGCCAGCAGGGAGGGGCAGCTGGGGGGCTACACCTTC. This translates into CASREGQLGGYTF.

This clonotype appeared a few times. The CDR3 DNA reads as TGTGCCAGCAGTTCGGGGGGCCCCTATGGCTACACCTTC. This gives the protein CASSSGGPYGYTF. The rearrangement joins TRBV7-2 to TRBJ1-2; tentative D call: TRBD1 (6 bases). Trimming shortened V by 6 bases and J by 4 bases, and 12 bases separated the two germline ends. The CDR3 consists of 13 residues. The germline CDR1 and CDR2 sequences are SGHTA and FQGNSA.

The chain carries TRBV20-1 and TRBJ2-5; 7 positions match TRBD2. The germline V gene has CDR1 DFQATT and CDR2 SNEGSKA (reference sequence). This CDR3 is 15 amino acids long. J was trimmed by 2 bases and V by 5 bases; bases with no gene match: 11. The CDR3 spells CSAYQLANLQETQYF. Written as DNA, the CDR3 is TGCAGTGCTTATCAACTAGCGAATCTACAAGAGACCCAGTACTTC.

The CDR3 DNA sequence: TGTGCCAGCAGGCATACGGTACCCTATGGCTACACCTTC. Protein: CASRHTVPYGYTF. The genes are TRBV2 and TRBJ1-2; D remains ambiguous. This CDR3 spans 13 amino acids. The V and J ends lost 6 bases and 4 bases respectively, with 12 bases between them. CDR1 is SNHLY and CDR2 is FYNNEI in the germline V gene.

J is TRBJ1-5 and V is TRBV27; possible D gene TRBD1, 5 bases. V dropped 6 bases and J dropped 2 bases, with 20 bases sitting between them. Per germline, CDR1 MNHEY and CDR2 SMNVEV (reference sequence). There are 17 residues in the CDR3. This CDR3 is CASSRLPGEGGNQPQHF. CDR3 sequence (DNA): TGTGCCAGCAGCCGCCTTCCGGGGGAAGGGGGCAATCAGCCCCAGCATTTT.

This rearrangement joins TRBV20-1 to TRBJ2-2, with D unclear. The CDR3 sequence is 14 residues long. From germline, CDR1 is DFQATT and CDR2 SNEGSKA (reference sequence). Trimming stripped 1 base from V and 6 bases from J, with 12 bases between. The CDR3 DNA follows: TGCAGTGCTAGAGCCGCCGTCATTCCCGGGGAGCTGTTTTTT. Amino acids: CSARAAVIPGELFF.

The chain carries TRBV15 and TRBJ2-1, with 11 bases that match TRBD1. The junction had 15 bases not matched to a gene; V was cut back by 2 bases and J by 9 bases. The CDR3 sequence is 18 residues long. Germline V gene data show CDR1 as LNHNV and CDR2 as YYDKDF (reference sequence). CDR3 in DNA: TGTGCCACCAGCAGACCCCCCGCCGGGACAGGGGGGTTCGGTGAGCAGTTCTTC. Translating it yields CATSRPPAGTGGFGEQFF.

The CDR3, as DNA: TGTGCCAGCAGCTTAGTATTCGAGCAGTACTTC. Protein: CASSLVFEQYF. The V call is TRBV11-2, the J call TRBJ2-7; no clear D gene. The CDR3 extends over 11 amino acids. CDR1 SGHAT and CDR2 FQNNGV come from the germline V gene. V was shortened by 1 base and J by 6 bases, with 4 bases between the two germline ends. The full variable domain, rest sourced from reference TRBV11-2 and TRBJ2-7, is EAGVAQSPRYKIIEKRQSVAFWCNPISGHATLYWYQQILGQGPKLLIQFQNNGVVDDSQLPKDRFSAERLKGVDSTLKIQPAKLEDSAVYLCASSLVFEQYFGPGTRLTVT.

The chain uses TRBV6-1 and TRBJ1-1; D unclear. The CDR3 runs to 11 residues. V was pared by 9 bases and J by 5 bases, with 10 bases between. Germline V lookup: CDR1 MNHNS, CDR2 SASEGT. CDR3 DNA: TGTGCCAGTAATAGTGGAACTGAAGCTTTCTTT. Translating gives CASNSGTEAFF.

The rearrangement joins TRBV27 to TRBJ1-4; D not resolved. CDR3 size: 12 residues. Germline CDR1 is MNHEY and CDR2 is SMNVEV (reference sequence). V was pared by 6 bases and J by 6 bases, with 8 bases between. In DNA, the CDR3 is TGTGCCAGCAGCACCCGGGATGAAAAACTGTTTTTT. Its translation is CASSTRDEKLFF.

In this sample, this clonotype turned up a few times. An end of the junction does not agree with germline; a read error may underlie this. The V and J genes are TRBV20-1 and TRBJ2-3; a weak D match, TRBD2 (5 bases). CDR1 is DFQATT, CDR2 SNEGSKA, per germline (reference sequence). The CDR3 consists of 12 residues. CDR3 DNA sequence: TGCAGTGCTAGAGATCATTTATCAGAATCGGGGTTC. Translating it yields CSARDHLSESGF.

The chain recombines TRBV7-9 with TRBJ1-1; D is unclear. Germline V gene lookup returns CDR1 SEHNR and CDR2 FQNEAQ (reference sequence). V lost 5 bases to trimming and J lost 1 base, with 17 bases between them. CDR3 size: 16 residues. CDR3 DNA sequence: TGTGCCAGCAGCCCCACCCCTTATGTGACGAACACTGAAGCTTTCTTT. It is translated as CASSPTPYVTNTEAFF.

The CDR3 spells CATGYLNEKLFF. Written as DNA, the CDR3 is TGTGCCACCGGGTACCTTAATGAAAAACTGTTTTTT. V is TRBV15 and J is TRBJ1-4; the D is unclear. The CDR3 is made up of 12 amino acids. Germline V CDR1 and CDR2: LNHNV, YYDKDF (reference sequence). Trimming took 8 bases from V and 4 from J, leaving 8 bases between them.

The chain employs TRBV20-1 and TRBJ1-4, with D unclear. The CDR3 covers 13 residues. Trimming left V 3 bases short and J 7 bases short, with 12 bases between. CDR1 and CDR2 from the germline V gene are DFQATT and SNEGSKA (reference sequence). This CDR3 is CSASKGSTEKLFF. CDR3 DNA sequence: TGCAGTGCTAGTAAAGGGTCGACTGAAAAACTGTTTTTT.

The chain has TRBV15 and TRBJ1-6, with D possibly matching TRBD1 (5 bases). This CDR3 has 15 amino acids. V was clipped by 3 bases and J by 10 bases, with 16 bases between them. Germline values: CDR1 LNHNV, CDR2 YYDKDF (reference sequence). For the CDR3, the DNA is TGTGCCACCAGCAGGGAGGGAAGGGGCGCATCACCCCTCCACTTT. Translating it yields CATSREGRGASPLHF.

The CDR3 DNA reads TGTGCCAGCAGTCCTGGGACTAGGCGAACCGGGGAGCTGTTTTTT. Translation: CASSPGTRRTGELFF. This rearrangement joins TRBV27 to TRBJ2-2; 8 nucleotides align to TRBD2. With 5 bases clipped from V and 5 bases from J, the junction kept 7 bases outside the gene matches. CDR1 and CDR2 (germline): MNHEY, SMNVEV (reference sequence). The CDR3 consists of 15 residues.

This clonotype has just a few counts. The chain couples TRBV20-1 to TRBJ2-5; D not resolved. This CDR3 contains 13 residues. Germline V lookup: CDR1 DFQATT, CDR2 SNEGSKA (reference sequence). With 4 bases removed from V and 1 base from J, the gap between germline ends came to 10 bases. The CDR3 spells CSATAKSQETQYF. The DNA for the CDR3 is TGCAGTGCTACCGCCAAGTCCCAAGAGACCCAGTACTTC.

The rearrangement uses TRBV6-2 or TRBV6-3 and TRBJ1-3, with 8 bases that match TRBD1. From germline, CDR1 is MNHEY and CDR2 SVGEGT. This CDR3 region has 15 residues. V shed 6 bases, J shed 1 base, and the junction held 5 bases outside the gene matches. This CDR3 is CASSHRTGSGNTIYF. The CDR3 DNA follows: TGTGCCAGCAGCCACCGGACAGGGTCTGGAAACACCATATATTTT.

V gene TRBV6-2 or TRBV6-3 combines with J gene TRBJ1-2, with 7 bases lining up with TRBD1. CDR3 length: 13 residues. Germline assignment: CDR1 MNHEY and CDR2 SVGEGT. V was clipped by 5 bases and J by 6 bases; unmatched bases: 6. CDR3 nucleotides: TGTGCCAGCAGTATCGCAGGGGGTCATGGCTACACCTTC. It is translated as CASSIAGGHGYTF.

The chain uses TRBV28 and TRBJ2-6; D is uncertain. The ends were cut back, 7 bases at V and 1 base at J, with 20 bases in the middle. CDR3 length: 18 residues. CDR1 is MDHEN and CDR2 is SYDVKM in the germline V gene. This CDR3 reads CASISGIPHSSGANVLTF. CDR3 nucleotides: TGTGCCAGCATCTCTGGGATTCCGCACTCGTCTGGGGCCAACGTCCTGACTTTC.

The chain combines TRBV7-6 with TRBJ2-2; D remains ambiguous. Germline lookup yields CDR1 SGHVS and CDR2 FNYEAQ. The CDR3 loop spans 16 amino acids. V dropped 3 bases and J dropped 1 base, with 12 bases sitting between them. The CDR3 coding sequence is TGTGCCAGCAGCTTCCTGGCGGAACAGAACACCGGGGAGCTGTTTTTT. It yields the protein CASSFLAEQNTGELFF. Variable domain in full (rest from reference TRBV7-6 and TRBJ2-2): GAGVSQSPRYKVTKRGQDVALRCDPISGHVSLYWYRQALGQGPEFLTYFNYEAQQDKSGLPNDRFSAERPEGSISTLTIQRTEQRDSAMYRCASSFLAEQNTGELFFGEGSRLTVL.

This clonotype has more than one count but fewer than ten. The V call is TRBV10-3, the J call TRBJ2-7; 9 nucleotides match TRBD2. Germline trimming cut 2 bases from V and 0 bases from J; bases unmatched to any gene: 8. The CDR3 consists of 17 residues. In germline, CDR1 is ENHRY, CDR2 SYGVKD. The CDR3 nucleotides are TGTGCCATCAGTGAGCCTCCCCCGACTAGCGGCTCCTACGAGCAGTACTTC. The encoded protein is CAISEPPPTSGSYEQYF.

V is TRBV10-3 and J is TRBJ2-1; a weak D match, TRBD2 (6 bases). Germline CDR1 is ENHRY and CDR2 is SYGVKD. V lost 8 bases and J lost 9, with 26 bases in between. The CDR3 is 16 amino acids. CDR3 amino acids: CAISKVGSRESGEQFF. The CDR3 DNA reads as TGTGCCATCTCAAAGGTGGGGAGCCGGGAGTCGGGTGAGCAGTTCTTC.

The CDR3 nucleotides are TGCAGTGCTAGACAGCCGAACACTGAAGCTTTCTTT. Amino acids: CSARQPNTEAFF. The chain is built from TRBV20-1 and TRBJ1-1; D is ambiguous. Germline V gene data show CDR1 as DFQATT and CDR2 as SNEGSKA (reference sequence). V was pared by 2 bases and J by 1 base, with 5 bases between. The CDR3 has 12 amino acids.

This CDR3 reads CATRRQVGATEAFF. In DNA, the CDR3 is TGTGCCACCAGACGACAAGTGGGAGCGACTGAAGCTTTCTTT. The chain combines TRBV15 with TRBJ1-1, with D uncertain. V was cut by 6 bases and J by 5 bases, with 16 bases left in between. The CDR3 runs 14 residues. Germline V gene lookup returns CDR1 LNHNV and CDR2 YYDKDF (reference sequence).

The V gene is TRBV2, the J gene TRBJ1-1; 8 bases agree with TRBD1. There are 17 residues in the CDR3. V was pared by 5 bases and J by 4 bases, with 15 bases of the junction left unmatched. The germline CDR1 and CDR2 sequences are SNHLY and FYNNEI. As DNA, the CDR3 is TGTGCCAGCAGTAGACGAACAACAGGGGGAAGTGGCACTGAAGCTTTCTTT. Protein: CASSRRTTGGSGTEAFF.